A selection of T cell receptor beta chains follows, all from one sample in a study of control samples from healthy donors and cancer patients. Method: immunoSEQ multiplex PCR; TCRdb's copy keeps in-frame clones and lacks some. The sample yields about 160,000 clones, roughly 89% seen once. Source material: blood. These receptors all stem from a man aged 25 to 40 in good health. CDR3s include the opening cysteine and the closing phenylalanine or tryptophan. D genes are given only for firm matches. Rows give clone size only sometimes, using once, few, many, or a class for an expanded clone.

NA,TRBJ1-5,TRBV27,once,TGTGCCAGCAGTTTAGGAGGGGCGGGTAATCAGCCCCAGCATTTT,CASSLGGAGNQPQHF
TRBD1,TRBJ1-1,TRBV7-9,NA,TGTGCCAGCAGTACGACAGGGACCACTGAAGCTTTCTTT,CASSTTGTTEAFF
NA,TRBJ1-2,TRBV7-2,NA,TGTGCCAGCAGCCGTGAGGGTTATGGCTACACCTTC,CASSREGYGYTF
NA,TRBJ2-3,TRBV2,NA,TGTGCCAGCGGCGTGGCAGGGCGCACAGATACGCAGTATTTT,CASGVAGRTDTQYF
NA,TRBJ1-2,TRBV7-8,NA,TGTGCCAGCAGCTTAAGAGGAACTTGGGCAGGTTTGGACTATGGCTACACCTTC,CASSLRGTWAGLDYGYTF
NA,TRBJ2-2,TRBV7-6,NA,TGTGCCAGCAGCCGATCCGCTGGGACGGCGGTAAACGGGGAGCTGTTTTTT,CASSRSAGTAVNGELFF
TRBD1,TRBJ1-2,TRBV2,NA,TGTGCCAGCAGTGATCAGGGACAGGGGTATGGCTACACCTTC,CASSDQGQGYGYTF
TRBD1,TRBJ1-5,TRBV6-5,NA,TGTGCCGGGGGACAGGCCAACAATCAGCCCCAGCATTTT,CAGGQANNQPQHF
TRBD1,TRBJ1-2,TRBV4-1,NA,TGCGCCAGCAGCCAAGCTCATAGGACAGGGGGCCCCAACTATGGCTACACCTTC,CASSQAHRTGGPNYGYTF
NA,TRBJ2-2,TRBV5-1,NA,TGCGCCAGCCGGGGCCCCGGGGAGCTGTTTTTT,CASRGPGELFF
NA,TRBJ2-2,TRBV2,NA,TGTGCCAGCACCCGTTCGAGTACCGGGGAGCTGTTTTTT,CASTRSSTGELFF
TRBD2,TRBJ2-1,TRBV7-6,NA,TGTGCCAGCAGCTTAGGGGCGGGGGGCCCTTACAATGAGCAGTTCTTC,CASSLGAGGPYNEQFF
NA,TRBJ2-5,TRBV28,NA,TGTGCCAGCAGCGGGGACCTTGAGCAAAAGACCCAGTACTTC,CASSGDLEQKTQYF
NA,TRBJ2-1,TRBV4-2,NA,TGTGCCAGCAGCCAACATACTAGGGTGGACAATGAGCAGTTCTTC,CASSQHTRVDNEQFF
NA,TRBJ2-3,TRBV14,NA,TGTGCCAGCAGCCGACTCAGGGCCGATACGCAGTATTTT,CASSRLRADTQYF
NA,TRBJ2-7,TRBV15,NA,TGTGCCACCAGCAGAGTAATAGGACTAATTCACGAGCAGTACTTC,CATSRVIGLIHEQYF
NA,TRBJ1-1,TRBV3-1/TRBV3-2,once,TGTGCCAGCAGCCAAGGGTGGGGAGGCACTGAAGCTTTCTTT,CASSQGWGGTEAFF
TRBD2,TRBJ2-1,TRBV28,NA,TGTGCCAGCAGTTATGTATCTCAGGCGGGAGTTAAGGATGAGCAGTTCTTC,CASSYVSQAGVKDEQFF
NA,TRBJ1-2,TRBV20-1,NA,TGCAGTGCTACTAGGGACTATGGCTACACCTTC,CSATRDYGYTF
NA,TRBJ1-6,TRBV10-3,NA,TGTGCCATCGCTGAGGGGCGCGATAATTCACCCCTCCACTTT,CAIAEGRDNSPLHF
TRBD2,TRBJ2-7,TRBV5-5,NA,TGTGCCAGCAGCCAACGGGACTCCTACGGGAGGGCCTCCTACGAGCAGTACTTC,CASSQRDSYGRASYEQYF
NA,TRBJ2-5,TRBV7-9,NA,TGTGCCAGCAGTCTGGGGGTAGGGCTACAAGAGACCCAGTACTTC,CASSLGVGLQETQYF
TRBD2,TRBJ2-1,TRBV4-3,NA,TGCGCCAGCAGCCAAGGGCCGGGAGGAGAAATCAATGAGCAGTTCTTC,CASSQGPGGEINEQFF
TRBD1,TRBJ1-2,TRBV3-1/TRBV3-2,NA,TGTGCCAGCAGCCAGGCACAGGGGGCCAGTGGCTACACCTTC,CASSQAQGASGYTF
NA,TRBJ1-4,TRBV18,NA,TGTGCCAGCTCACCACGGACAGACACTAATGAAAAACTGTTTTTT,CASSPRTDTNEKLFF
NA,TRBJ2-7,TRBV5-6,NA,TGTGCCAGCAGCTTCCAGGGACGGGTCTACGAGCAGTACTTC,CASSFQGRVYEQYF
TRBD1,TRBJ2-2,TRBV24-1,NA,TGTGCCACCAAGGGGCAGGGGGACACCGGGGAGCTGTTTTTT,CATKGQGDTGELFF
NA,TRBJ2-1,TRBV5-1,few,TGCGCCAGCAGCTTGTTTACGGGACGCAATGAGCAGTTCTTC,CASSLFTGRNEQFF
TRBD2,TRBJ2-1,TRBV11-2,NA,TGTGCCAGCAGACTAGCGGGAGGGCCCTCCTACAATGAGCAGTTCTTC,CASRLAGGPSYNEQFF
NA,TRBJ2-6,TRBV13,NA,TGTGCCAGCAGCTTAGCTGTAAGTTCTGGGGCCAACGTCCTGACTTTC,CASSLAVSSGANVLTF
TRBD2,TRBJ2-7,TRBV7-9,NA,TGTGCCAGCAGCGTAGGGACTAACTACGAGCAGTACTTC,CASSVGTNYEQYF
TRBD1,TRBJ1-2,TRBV14,NA,TGTGCCAGCAGCCAAGATCGTTTAGGGGGCGGAGGCTATGGCTACACCTTC,CASSQDRLGGGGYGYTF
TRBD1,TRBJ1-1,TRBV24-1,many,TGTGCCACCGGGACAGGGAAGGTGAGAACTGAAGCTTTCTTT,CATGTGKVRTEAFF
NA,TRBJ2-7,TRBV5-4,NA,TGTGCCAGCAGCGACAGGATTACCTACGAGCAGTACTTC,CASSDRITYEQYF
NA,TRBJ1-3,TRBV5-1,NA,TGCGCCAGCAGCTTGGAGCGAGGAGGAAACACCATATATTTT,CASSLERGGNTIYF
NA,TRBJ1-5,TRBV10-3,NA,TGTGCCATCAGTGAGGCGAACCTGGACGGACAGCCCCAGCATTTT,CAISEANLDGQPQHF
NA,TRBJ1-3,TRBV10-3,NA,TGTGCCATCATTGGAAACACCATATATTTT,CAIIGNTIYF
NA,TRBJ1-1,TRBV6-6,once,TGTGCCAGCAGTTCTCAGGGCATGAACACTGAAGCTTTCTTT,CASSSQGMNTEAFF